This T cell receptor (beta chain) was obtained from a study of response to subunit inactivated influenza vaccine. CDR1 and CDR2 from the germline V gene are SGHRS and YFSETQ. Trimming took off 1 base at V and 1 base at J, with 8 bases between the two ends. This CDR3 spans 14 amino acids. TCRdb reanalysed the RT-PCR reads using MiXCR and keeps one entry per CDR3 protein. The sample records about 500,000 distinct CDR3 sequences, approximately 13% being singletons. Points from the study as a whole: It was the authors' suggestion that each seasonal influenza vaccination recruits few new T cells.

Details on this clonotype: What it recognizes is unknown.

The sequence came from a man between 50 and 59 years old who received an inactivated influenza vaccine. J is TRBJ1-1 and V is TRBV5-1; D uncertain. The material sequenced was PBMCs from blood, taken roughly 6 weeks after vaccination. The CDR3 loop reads CASSLRRENTEAFF. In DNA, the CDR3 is TGCGCCAGCAGCTTGAGGAGGGAGAACACTGAAGCTTTCTTT.